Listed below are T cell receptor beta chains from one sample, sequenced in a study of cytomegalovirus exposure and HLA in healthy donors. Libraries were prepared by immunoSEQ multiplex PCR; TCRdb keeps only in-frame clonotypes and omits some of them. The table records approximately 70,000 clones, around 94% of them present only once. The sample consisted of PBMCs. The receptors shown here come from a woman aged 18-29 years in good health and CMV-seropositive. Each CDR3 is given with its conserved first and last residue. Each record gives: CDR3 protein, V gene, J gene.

cdr3_aa: CASSSLAGRITDTQYF
v_call: TRBV6-6
j_call: TRBJ2-3

cdr3_aa: CATSRVLSEENEKLFF
v_call: TRBV15
j_call: TRBJ1-4

cdr3_aa: CASSLVGGANTEAFF
v_call: TRBV5-4
j_call: TRBJ1-1

cdr3_aa: CASSLTGGPTDTQYF
v_call: TRBV7-6
j_call: TRBJ2-3

cdr3_aa: CASSLSGRTRNQPQHF
v_call: TRBV28
j_call: TRBJ1-5

cdr3_aa: CASSFGSGVGREYEQYF
v_call: TRBV5-1
j_call: TRBJ2-7

cdr3_aa: CASGRARGPNYGYTF
v_call: TRBV9
j_call: TRBJ1-2

cdr3_aa: CASSSGLAGVVEQFF
v_call: TRBV6-6
j_call: TRBJ2-1

cdr3_aa: CASSDKGGIGYGYTF
v_call: TRBV7-9
j_call: TRBJ1-2

cdr3_aa: CSVESGGDYGYTF
v_call: TRBV29-1
j_call: TRBJ1-2

cdr3_aa: CASSPAVTSTDTQYF
v_call: TRBV4-2
j_call: TRBJ2-3

cdr3_aa: CSVGDRGLEQYF
v_call: TRBV29-1
j_call: TRBJ2-7

cdr3_aa: CASGSEGWDYGYTF
v_call: TRBV2
j_call: TRBJ1-2

cdr3_aa: CASSLAAGSTDTQYF
v_call: TRBV7-9
j_call: TRBJ2-3

cdr3_aa: CASSNGTLVSYEQYF
v_call: TRBV28
j_call: TRBJ2-7

cdr3_aa: CATSSFAGPKVTEAFF
v_call: TRBV15
j_call: TRBJ1-1

cdr3_aa: CASTLKGVDNEQFF
v_call: TRBV27
j_call: TRBJ2-1

cdr3_aa: CASSSGWAPGNYNEQFF
v_call: TRBV7-8
j_call: TRBJ2-1

cdr3_aa: CASSYGSPSGTDTQYF
v_call: TRBV6-5
j_call: TRBJ2-3

cdr3_aa: CASGIQGENTEAFF
v_call: TRBV7-9
j_call: TRBJ1-1